This TCR beta chain is drawn from a study of neurological immune-mediated disorders. This clonotype is labeled medium-sized (0.01 to 0.1%). This CDR3 spans 15 amino acids. The V segment lost 0 bases and the J segment 5 bases; nucleotides outside the gene matches: 9. The germline CDR1 and CDR2 sequences are DFQATT and SNEGSKA (reference sequence). The cDNA was generated through 5'RACE incorporating 10-nucleotide random UMIs. TCRdb ran MiXCR on the 5' RACE reads and lists one entry per CDR3 protein. Of under 30,000 distinct CDR3 sequences in the sample, about 6.3% were seen once. This clonotype originated in a woman aged 40 to 50 in good health. Input material: PBMCs. The J gene is TRBJ1-2, the V gene TRBV20-1; 7 nucleotides agree with TRBD1. CDR3 DNA sequence: TGCAGTGCTAGAGATCAGGGCAGGGGGACATATGGCTACACCTTC. Encoded protein: CSARDQGRGTYGYTF.